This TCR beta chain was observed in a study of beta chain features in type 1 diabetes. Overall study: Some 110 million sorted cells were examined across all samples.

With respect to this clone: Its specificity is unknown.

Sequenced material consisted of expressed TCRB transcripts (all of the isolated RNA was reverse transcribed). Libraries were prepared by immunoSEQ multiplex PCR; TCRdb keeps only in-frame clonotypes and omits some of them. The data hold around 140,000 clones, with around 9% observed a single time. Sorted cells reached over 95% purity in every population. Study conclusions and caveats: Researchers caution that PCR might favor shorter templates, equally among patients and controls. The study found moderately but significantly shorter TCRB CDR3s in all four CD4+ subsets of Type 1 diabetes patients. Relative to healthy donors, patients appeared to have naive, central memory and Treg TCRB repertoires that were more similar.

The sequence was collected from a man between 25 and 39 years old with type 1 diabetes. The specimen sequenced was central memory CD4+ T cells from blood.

The DNA of the CDR3 is TGTGCCAGCAGCGTAGGACTTCACGAGGACAGGGGTCATGTCTTCGAGCAGTTCTTC. Translating gives CASSVGLHEDRGHVFEQFF. The V gene is TRBV9, the J gene TRBJ2-1; 9 bases match TRBD1. This CDR3 region has 19 residues. From germline, CDR1 is SGDLS and CDR2 YYNGEE. V dropped 0 bases and J dropped 10; count of bases not matched to a gene: 20.